The sequence of this T cell receptor (beta chain) was determined in a study of regulatory T cells in long-lasting Graves disease. Sample time point: newly diagnosed GD, antithyroid drugs for less than 3 months. Making the TCR library involved RNA that had been extracted from PBMCs. This clonotype was found many times. CDR3 size: 13 residues. V lost 6 bases, J lost 4 bases, and 4 bases stayed unmatched. Germline V gives CDR1 SEHNR, CDR2 FQNEAQ (reference sequence). CDR3 regions were amplified by Arm-PCR using iRepertoire HTBI primers to build TCR beta libraries. Each CDR3 protein is one row after TCRdb ran MiXCR on the multiplex PCR reads. The table includes around 450,000 distinct CDR3 sequences, more than 12% detected once. The sample was also reused in another study, on T cells in Graves' hyperthyroidism and ophthalmopathy.

Sample: peripheral blood mononuclear cells (PBMCs), taken at new diagnosis, from a patient treated with antithyroid drugs. V usage is TRBV7-9 and J usage is TRBJ2-7, with 9 bases aligning to TRBD2. The TCR originated in a woman aged 25-40 years with Graves disease. This chain's CDR3 is CASRSTSGYEQYF. The CDR3 bases are TGTGCCAGCAGATCGACTAGCGGATACGAGCAGTACTTC. Complete variable domain (other parts from reference TRBV7-9 and TRBJ2-7): DTGVSQNPRHKITKRGQNVTFRCDPISEHNRLYWYRQTLGQGPEFLTYFQNEAQLEKSRLLSDRFSAERPKGSFSTLEIQRTEQGDSAMYLCASRSTSGYEQYFGPGTRLTVT.